This TCR beta chain was documented in a study of T-cell reconstitution after alpha-beta-depleted transplantation in children. The library targeted TCRbeta and was prepared with unique molecular identifiers. One entry per CDR3 protein, called by TCRdb with MiXCR from the PCR reads. The top ten hold 25% to 30% of the sample, which has fewer than 550,000 distinct CDR3 sequences, around 15% seen once. The V gene's germline CDR1 is SGHVS and CDR2 FQNEAQ. The junction had 13 bases not matched to a gene; V was cut back by 2 bases and J by 5 bases. This CDR3 contains 18 residues. With respect to this clonotype: What it recognizes is unknown.

Overall study findings and caveats: Surviving thymic progenitors and recipient T cells were the source of high TCRbeta diversity at day 60 in some patients.

The rearrangement links TRBV7-8 to TRBJ1-1, with 11 nucleotides matching TRBD1. This material consisted of PBMCs, mostly from graft donor cells, taken 360 days after TCRalphabeta/CD19-depleted stem cell transplant. The receptor was derived from a boy less than two years old who had a stem cell transplant for Wiskott-Aldrich syndrome, so the T cells may come from the graft donor. CDR3 amino acids: CASSLRRGDRGVLTEAFF. The CDR3 region has the DNA TGTGCCAGCAGCTTAAGGAGGGGGGACAGGGGGGTTTTAACTGAAGCTTTCTTT.